This TCR beta chain originates from a study of cytomegalovirus exposure and HLA in healthy donors. Looked up from germline, CDR1 is ENHRY and CDR2 is SYGVKD. The junction had 10 bases not matched to a gene; V was cut back by 8 bases and J by 3 bases. The CDR3 totals 16 residues. Primers included in the PCR were 60 Vbeta and 13 Jbeta primers. Sequencing was performed with immunoSEQ multiplex PCR; in TCRdb, only in-frame clones are kept and a portion is missing. The sample consists of under 200,000 clones, approximately 67% of them appearing once. The specimen sequenced was PBMCs. The J gene is TRBJ2-7, the V gene TRBV10-3; TRBD2 matches at 13 bases. The TCR was taken from a woman under 30 in good health and CMV-seropositive. Here the CDR3 reads CAIGGLAGALHYEQYF. CDR3 DNA: TGTGCCATCGGTGGACTAGCGGGAGCCCTCCACTACGAGCAGTACTTC.